The 5 T cell receptor beta chains listed next were all sequenced from one sample in a study of blood T cell repertoires in COVID-19. Libraries were prepared by immunoSEQ multiplex PCR; TCRdb keeps only in-frame clonotypes and omits some of them. The sample consists of 120,000 or so clones, more than 70% of them appearing once. The specimen was peripheral blood. These receptors were obtained from a human donor in a cohort sampled during active COVID-19.

The chain couples TRBV4-1 to TRBJ1-5; no definite D call. This CDR3 spans 14 amino acids. Trimming took off 5 bases at V and 3 bases at J, with 11 bases between the two ends. Germline V gives CDR1 MGHRA, CDR2 YSYEKL. The DNA for the CDR3 is TGCGCCAGCAGCGCGGTAGCGGACAATCAGCCCCAGCATTTT. Translating it yields CASSAVADNQPQHF.

V gene TRBV6-5 combines with J gene TRBJ2-1; D may be TRBD2 (5 bases). This CDR3 is built from 15 residues. Germline CDR1 MNHEY, CDR2 SVGAGI. The germline V and J ends were trimmed by 0 bases and 4 bases, with 10 bases remaining between them. As DNA, the CDR3 is TGTGCCAGCAGTTACTCCAGCGGAGGATACAATGAGCAGTTCTTC. This translates into CASSYSSGGYNEQFF.

This chain uses TRBV9 with TRBJ2-2; tentative D call: TRBD1 (6 bases). The CDR3 has 14 residues. The V end was cut by 4 bases, the J end by 5 bases, with 12 bases between. Germline-derived CDR1 and CDR2 are SGDLS and YYNGEE. The CDR3 is CASSLDSYTGELFF. The CDR3 DNA follows: TGTGCCAGCAGCTTGGACAGCTATACCGGGGAGCTGTTTTTT.

This clone occurred once. The chain uses TRBV2 and TRBJ1-6; 7 bases line up with TRBD1. The germline V gene has CDR1 SNHLY and CDR2 FYNNEI. The CDR3 loop spans 15 amino acids. Trimming cost V 6 bases and J 5 bases; bases outside gene matches: 7. This CDR3 is CASRYWDRDNSPLHF. CDR3 in DNA: TGTGCCAGCAGGTACTGGGACAGAGATAATTCACCCCTCCACTTT.

The V gene is TRBV4-1, the J gene TRBJ2-1, with TRBD2 matching over 7 bases. This CDR3 spans 14 amino acids. Germline V gives CDR1 MGHRA, CDR2 YSYEKL. Trimming took 6 bases from V and 3 from J; bases not matched to a gene: 5. The CDR3 DNA reads as TGCGCCAGCAGTCGGGGGGAGAACTACAATGAGCAGTTCTTC. Encoded protein: CASSRGENYNEQFF.